The 11 T cell receptor beta chains reported below all come from one sample, sequenced in a study of control samples from healthy donors and cancer patients. Sequencing was performed with immunoSEQ multiplex PCR; in TCRdb, only in-frame clones are kept and a portion is missing. The sample comprises some 150,000 clones, approximately 92% of which are singletons, and roughly 4.3% rests with the top ten. The sequencing input was blood. These receptor sequences come from a woman aged 55-70 years in good health.

The J gene is TRBJ1-5, the V gene TRBV19, with TRBD1 matching 8 bases. Germline lookup yields CDR1 LNHDA and CDR2 SQIVND (reference sequence). V lost 5 bases to trimming and J lost 4 bases; unmatched junction nucleotides: 7. The CDR3 has 15 residues. CDR3 DNA sequence: TGTGCCAGTAGTCCCCAAGGACAGGGAAATCAGCCCCAGCATTTT. Its protein product is CASSPQGQGNQPQHF. Based on the CDR3 plus reference TRBV19 and TRBJ1-5, the full variable domain is DGGITQSPKYLFRKEGQNVTLSCEQNLNHDAMYWYRQDPGQGLRLIYYSQIVNDFQKGDIAEGYSVSREKKESFPLTVTSAQKNPTAFYLCASSPQGQGNQPQHFGDGTRLSIL.

V gene TRBV5-8 combines with J gene TRBJ1-4; 7 positions agree with TRBD1. Germline CDR1 and CDR2: SGHTS and YDEGEE. The CDR3 is 17 amino acids. The junction had 15 bases not matched to a gene; V was cut back by 2 bases and J by 8 bases. CDR3 region: CASSFQGTVNANEKLFF. The CDR3 coding sequence is TGTGCCAGCAGCTTTCAAGGGACAGTAAATGCAAACGAAAAACTGTTTTTT. The full variable domain, rest sourced from reference TRBV5-8 and TRBJ1-4, is EAGVTQSPTHLIKTRGQQATLRCSPISGHTSVYWYQQALGLGLQFLLWYDEGEERNRGNFPPRFSGRQFPNYSSELNVNALELEDSALYLCASSFQGTVNANEKLFFGSGTQLSVL.

The DNA for the CDR3 is TGTGCCAGCAGCTTAAGTAGCGGGGAGGAAGAGACCCAGTACTTC. It codes for CASSLSSGEEETQYF. The chain carries TRBV7-3 and TRBJ2-5, with TRBD2 identical over 8 bases. V lost 1 base, J lost 3 bases, and 4 bases stayed unmatched. CDR3 length equals 15 residues. The V gene's germline CDR1 is SGHTA and CDR2 FQGTGA.

This chain joins TRBV29-1 and TRBJ2-7; the D gene is possibly TRBD2 (5 bases). CDR1 is SQVTM, CDR2 ANQGSEA, per germline. V shed 3 bases and J shed 2 bases, with 5 bases lying between them. The CDR3 loop spans 11 amino acids. The CDR3 DNA reads TGCAGCGTTGATAGCGCCTACGAGCAGTACTTC. It translates to CSVDSAYEQYF.

The J gene is TRBJ2-7, the V gene TRBV7-2, with TRBD1 identical over 8 bases. CDR1 is SGHTA and CDR2 is FQGNSA in the germline V gene. The CDR3 contains 14 residues. Trimming cost V 1 base and J 6 bases; bases outside gene matches: 5. The CDR3 loop reads CASSLEQGVGEQYF. The CDR3 nucleotides read TGTGCCAGCAGCTTAGAACAGGGGGTCGGCGAGCAGTACTTC.

This chain connects TRBV3-1 (or the pseudogene TRBV3-2) to TRBJ2-7, with 9 bases aligning to TRBD2. CDR1 is LGHDT, CDR2 YNNKEL, per germline (reference sequence). The CDR3 totals 13 residues. The junction had 3 bases not matched to a gene; V was cut back by 4 bases and J by 5 bases. This CDR3 is CASSRRGGDEQYF. For the CDR3, the DNA is TGTGCCAGCAGCCGGCGGGGGGGCGACGAGCAGTACTTC.

The rearrangement links TRBV7-2 to TRBJ2-7; 12 positions agree with TRBD2. The V and J ends lost 4 bases and 3 bases, in that order; junction bases with no gene match: 13. The CDR3 sequence is 18 residues long. The germline CDR1 and CDR2 sequences are SGHTA and FQGNSA. The CDR3 nucleotides read TGTGCCAGCAGCTCAGAAGCTAGCGGGGGGGCCGTTCACTACGAGCAGTACTTC. Translated, it gives CASSSEASGGAVHYEQYF.

The gene calls are TRBV6-4 and TRBJ1-2, with D possibly matching TRBD1 (6 bases). Germline loops: CDR1 MRHNA, CDR2 SNTAGT. Trimming shortened V by 0 bases and J by 6 bases, and 20 bases separated the two germline ends. The CDR3 loop spans 17 amino acids. CDR3 protein: CASSDSTTQGRKNGYTF. DNA of the CDR3: TGTGCCAGCAGTGACTCTACCACCCAGGGGCGGAAGAATGGCTACACCTTC.

V gene TRBV2 combines with J gene TRBJ2-4, with TRBD2 matching over 8 bases. The germline CDR1 and CDR2 sequences are SNHLY and FYNNEI. The CDR3 has 15 residues. V trimming: 6 bases; J trimming: 0 bases; junction bases outside the gene matches: 4. CDR3 sequence (DNA): TGTGCCAGCAGAATCGGGGGGGTAGCCAAAAACATTCAGTACTTC. It yields the protein CASRIGGVAKNIQYF.

The genes are TRBV7-3 and TRBJ2-3; a possible D gene is TRBD1 (6 bases). V was shortened by 0 bases and J by 6 bases, with 10 bases between the two germline ends. Germline CDR1 is SGHTA and CDR2 is FQGTGA. The CDR3 has 14 residues. The CDR3 sequence is CASSLTGAVDTQYF. The DNA of the CDR3 is TGTGCCAGCAGCTTAACGGGGGCCGTGGATACGCAGTATTTT.

The chain joins TRBV5-5 to TRBJ2-1, with 9 bases identical to TRBD1. The trim removed 0 bases at V and 2 bases at J, leaving 6 bases unmatched. The CDR3 is 17 residues long. Germline V gene sequence: CDR1 SGHKS, CDR2 YYEKEE (reference sequence). As DNA, the CDR3 is TGTGCCAGCAGCTTGGTCCCGACAGGGGGTACCTACAATGAGCAGTTCTTC. This codes for CASSLVPTGGTYNEQFF.